One and the same sample provided the 18 T cell receptor beta chains below, sequenced in a study of vaccination effects on CD4 cells after COVID-19. Expansion with viral peptide pools was applied to antigen-specific CD4+ T cells by the ViraFEST assay prior to sequencing. Culture proceeded for 10 days, and CD4+ T cells were then isolated. Subjects were given two BNT162b2 or mRNA-1273 vaccine doses. The antigens these receptors bind are not known. Libraries were prepared by immunoSEQ multiplex PCR; TCRdb keeps only in-frame clonotypes and omits some of them. The repertoire includes around 46,000 clones, about four fifths of them detected once, and approximately 15% sits in the top ten. The sequenced sample was CD4+ T cells from PBMCs cultured with HCoV-OC43 spike peptides, obtained after COVID-19 vaccination. The sample's subset: HCoV-OC43 spike overlapping peptide pool stimulation. The receptor set was obtained from a human donor who received a COVID-19 vaccine.

The rearrangement joins TRBV19 to TRBJ1-4; no clear D. The CDR3 is 15 residues long. Germline loops: CDR1 LNHDA, CDR2 SQIVND (reference sequence). The V end was cut by 1 base, the J end by 6 bases, with 12 bases between. The CDR3 region has the DNA TGTGCCAGTAGTATAGGCAGGTACGGGGATGAAAAACTGTTTTTT. The encoded protein is CASSIGRYGDEKLFF.

The V gene is TRBV11-3, the J gene TRBJ2-1, with a tentative D call TRBD1 (6 bases). Trimming took off 3 bases at V and 0 bases at J, with 6 bases between the two ends. Per the germline V gene, CDR1 is SGHNT and CDR2 is YENEEA. The CDR3 has 14 residues. The CDR3 DNA sequence: TGTGCCAGCAGCTTGGACAGCTCCTACAATGAGCAGTTCTTC. Amino acid sequence: CASSLDSSYNEQFF.

The chain employs TRBV6-2 or TRBV6-3 and TRBJ2-2, with D uncertain. Between the trimmed V and J ends, which lost 6 bases and 5 bases, there was a span of 10 bases. CDR1 is MNHEY and CDR2 is SVGEGT in the germline V gene. The CDR3 covers 13 residues. CDR3 in DNA: TGTGCCAGCAGCCCATCGAGGACCGGGGAGCTGTTTTTT. Protein product: CASSPSRTGELFF.

This sequence joins TRBV15 and TRBJ1-2; no reliable D call. The CDR3 totals 14 residues. The ends were cut back, 6 bases at V and 4 bases at J, with 15 bases in the middle. The germline CDR1 and CDR2 sequences are LNHNV and YYDKDF (reference sequence). The CDR3 nucleotides are TGTGCCACCAGTCGGCGAGGACCAACCTATGGCTACACCTTC. This codes for CATSRRGPTYGYTF.

As for this clone: Different DNA sequences within this sample yield the same CDR3. J is TRBJ2-5 and V is TRBV6-1; D is possibly TRBD2 (5 bases). CDR3 length: 14 amino acids. Trimming cost V 2 bases and J 5 bases, with 12 bases left between them. Germline-derived CDR1 and CDR2 are MNHNS and SASEGT. CDR3 nucleotide sequence: TGTGCCAGCAGTGAAACGGGGATTGGGGAGACCCAGTACTTC. Translation gives CASSETGIGETQYF.

The chain is built from TRBV20-1 and TRBJ1-1; D is undetermined. The CDR3 consists of 11 residues. The germline gives CDR1 DFQATT, CDR2 SNEGSKA (reference sequence). Trimming pared 0 bases from V and 7 bases from J, leaving 6 bases between. The CDR3, as DNA: TGCAGTGCTAGAGACGGTCGTGAAGCTTTCTTT. This translates into CSARDGREAFF.

The chain couples TRBV7-9 to TRBJ1-2; possible D gene TRBD1, 6 bases. The CDR3 is made up of 14 amino acids. V was cut by 1 base and J by 8 bases, with 14 bases left in between. The germline gives CDR1 SEHNR, CDR2 FQNEAQ (reference sequence). CDR3 DNA sequence: TGTGCCAGCAGCTTAGGAACAGGGTCGTGGGGCTACACCTTC. This gives the protein CASSLGTGSWGYTF.

The chain joins TRBV3-1 (or the pseudogene TRBV3-2) to TRBJ1-2; D gene uncertain. The V and J ends lost 4 bases and 8 bases respectively, with 20 bases between them. Germline assignment: CDR1 LGHDT and CDR2 YNNKEL (reference sequence). The CDR3 runs 15 residues. The CDR3 DNA is TGTGCCAGCAGCCCCGGACGACTATTGGTTGGGGGCTACACCTTC. Translated, it gives CASSPGRLLVGGYTF.

The chain carries TRBV9 and TRBJ2-2; weak D call: TRBD2 (7 bases). The CDR3 is made up of 15 amino acids. The V end lost 0 bases, the J end lost 8 bases, and 14 bases lay between the germline ends. Germline V gives CDR1 SGDLS, CDR2 YYNGEE. The CDR3, as DNA: TGTGCCAGCAGCGTAGGAGGGGGGGCTATTGGGGAGCTGTTTTTT. Translation gives CASSVGGGAIGELFF.

The chain joins TRBV19 to TRBJ2-2; either TRBD1 or TRBD2 may fit D (5 bases each). Trimming stripped 7 bases from V and 2 bases from J, with 17 bases between. The CDR3 is 16 residues long. Germline lookup yields CDR1 LNHDA and CDR2 SQIVND (reference sequence). The DNA for the CDR3 is TGTGCCAGTACCAAGGGTGCAGGGAGAAACACCGGGGAGCTGTTTTTT. It codes for CASTKGAGRNTGELFF.

The J gene is TRBJ2-7, the V gene TRBV28; 9 bases line up with TRBD1. The CDR3 spans 14 residues. Per germline, CDR1 MDHEN and CDR2 SYDVKM. J gave up 3 bases and V 8 bases, and 8 bases lay outside the gene matches. The CDR3 reads CASFGTGHNYEQYF. DNA of the CDR3: TGTGCCAGCTTCGGGACAGGGCACAACTACGAGCAGTACTTC.

The chain employs TRBV5-1 and TRBJ1-1; possibly TRBD1 for D (6 bases). V was pared by 2 bases and J by 1 base, with 18 bases between. Germline loops: CDR1 SGHRS, CDR2 YFSETQ. The CDR3 contains 17 residues. CDR3 bases: TGCGCCAGCAGCTTTACAGGGAGACACGGGGCGAACACTGAAGCTTTCTTT. Its protein product is CASSFTGRHGANTEAFF.

CDR3 in amino acids: CASRATSGGAYEQYF. CDR3 DNA: TGTGCCAGCAGAGCCACTAGCGGGGGGGCCTACGAGCAGTACTTC. The rearrangement joins TRBV6-5 to TRBJ2-7; 13 bases map to TRBD2. The CDR3 has 15 amino acids. Trimming at V came to 6 bases and at J to 2 bases, leaving 4 bases not matched to a gene. CDR1 and CDR2 (germline): MNHEY, SVGAGI.

This clone showed up just a few times. V is TRBV5-6 and J is TRBJ2-3; no clear D. Germline V gene sequence: CDR1 SGHDT, CDR2 YYEEEE. V lost 4 bases to trimming and J lost 5 bases, with 8 bases between them. The CDR3 runs to 12 residues. CDR3 protein: CASSPRLDTQYF. CDR3 nucleotide sequence: TGTGCCAGCAGCCCACGCTTAGATACGCAGTATTTT.

The genes are TRBV30 and TRBJ1-2; a weak D match, TRBD1 (5 bases). V shed 0 bases and J shed 3 bases, with 11 bases lying between them. Germline V lookup: CDR1 GTSNPN, CDR2 SVGIG (reference sequence). This CDR3 contains 14 residues. In DNA, the CDR3 is TGTGCCTGGAGTGTACCAGGGATCCACTATGGCTACACCTTC. Its protein product is CAWSVPGIHYGYTF. Filled out from reference TRBV30 and TRBJ1-2, the complete variable domain reads SQTIHQWPATLVQPVGSPLSLECTVEGTSNPNLYWYRQAAGRGLQLLFYSVGIGQISSEVPQNLSASRPQDRQFILSSKKLLLSDSGFYLCAWSVPGIHYGYTFGSGTRLTVV.

The V call is TRBV25-1, the J call TRBJ2-1; D is unclear. Per germline, CDR1 MGHDK and CDR2 SYGVNS. There are 12 residues in the CDR3. Between the trimmed V and J ends, which lost 7 bases and 7 bases, there was a span of 11 bases. In DNA form, the CDR3 reads TGTGCCAGCAACCAGGACCCGAATGAGCAGTTCTTC. Amino acid sequence: CASNQDPNEQFF. The variable domain in full, completed from reference TRBV25-1 and TRBJ2-1, reads EADIYQTPRYLVIGTGKKITLECSQTMGHDKMYWYQQDPGMELHLIHYSYGVNSTEKGDLSSESTVSRIRTEHFPLTLESARPSHTSQYLCASNQDPNEQFFGPGTRLTVL.

The rearrangement joins TRBV19 to TRBJ1-4, with 10 bases lining up with TRBD1. Germline V gives CDR1 LNHDA, CDR2 SQIVND (reference sequence). This CDR3 has 16 amino acids. J was trimmed by 2 bases and V by 11 bases; bases with no gene match: 11. This CDR3 is CASTGGDFATNEKLFF. The CDR3 DNA reads as TGTGCCTCGACAGGGGGCGATTTCGCTACTAATGAAAAACTGTTTTTT.

J is TRBJ2-7 and V is TRBV5-1, with a tentative D call TRBD2 (6 bases). The CDR3 consists of 13 residues. V shed 7 bases and J shed 0 bases, with 11 bases lying between them. Germline loops: CDR1 SGHRS, CDR2 YFSETQ. The CDR3 is CASRTGDSYEQYF. CDR3 bases: TGCGCCAGCCGGACGGGGGACTCCTACGAGCAGTACTTC.